Each of the 19 T cell receptor beta chains below was sequenced from the same sample in a study of cytomegalovirus exposure and HLA in healthy donors. Primers included in the PCR were 60 Vbeta and 13 Jbeta primers. TCRdb's copy holds only in-frame clones and misses some; the assay was immunoSEQ multiplex PCR. Of approximately 170,000 clones in the sample, 80% were seen once. The sequenced material came from PBMCs. The receptor source for this set is a woman in her 50s in good health and CMV-seropositive.

The chain recombines TRBV7-2 with TRBJ2-1; 12 positions match TRBD2. Germline CDR1 and CDR2: SGHTA and FQGNSA. The CDR3 is made up of 15 amino acids. Trimming removed 5 bases from V and 13 bases from J; junction bases left unmatched: 12. CDR3 protein: CASSPLPSGGASQFF. DNA of the CDR3: TGTGCCAGCAGCCCACTCCCTAGCGGGGGGGCCTCCCAGTTCTTC.

The CDR3: CASSRIGGQGYGYTF. The CDR3 DNA sequence: TGTGCCAGCAGTCGGATTGGGGGACAGGGTTATGGCTACACCTTC. The chain joins TRBV28 to TRBJ1-2; TRBD1 matches 9 bases. The junction had 9 bases not matched to a gene; V was cut back by 5 bases and J by 5 bases. The CDR3 covers 15 residues. The V gene's germline CDR1 is MDHEN and CDR2 SYDVKM.

In DNA form, the CDR3 reads TGTGCCAGCAGCTTGACTAGCGGGAGCCCAAGCACAGATACGCAGTATTTT. Amino acid sequence: CASSLTSGSPSTDTQYF. The chain has TRBV5-4 and TRBJ2-3; 11 nucleotides line up with TRBD2. The CDR3 is 17 residues long. Losses at the gene ends were 1 base for V and 0 bases for J; bases not matched to a gene: 4. Germline V gene sequence: CDR1 SGHNT, CDR2 YYREEE (reference sequence).

V and J are TRBV5-4 and TRBJ2-7; a possible D gene is TRBD1 (6 bases). TRBJ2-5 explains the end of the DNA better; the J call may be wrong. Germline CDR1 reads SGHNT; CDR2 reads YYREEE (reference sequence). This CDR3 spans 14 amino acids. The CDR3 bases are TGTGCCAGCAGCCCGGGACACGCACAAGAGACCCAGTACTTC. This codes for CASSPGHAQETQYF.

The rearrangement links TRBV7-2 to TRBJ1-2, with 8 bases that match TRBD1. The CDR3 spans 19 residues. The germline gives CDR1 SGHTA, CDR2 FQGNSA. J was trimmed by 7 bases and V by 5 bases; bases with no gene match: 24. The CDR3 bases are TGTGCCAGCAGCCAAACAATTCCGGGACAGGCTTTACTAGGACGTGGCTACACCTTC. It codes for CASSQTIPGQALLGRGYTF. The full variable domain, in which reference TRBV7-2 and TRBJ1-2 provide the parts outside the CDR3, is GAGVSQSPSNKVTEKGKDVELRCDPISGHTALYWYRQSLGQGLEFLIYFQGNSAPDKSGLPSDRFSAERTGGSVSTLTIQRTQQEDSAVYLCASSQTIPGQALLGRGYTFGSGTRLTVV.

This sequence joins TRBV14 and TRBJ2-7; 7 nucleotides match TRBD1. Trimming cost V 5 bases and J 0 bases; bases outside gene matches: 1. The CDR3 length is 13 residues. Germline lookup yields CDR1 SGHDN and CDR2 FVKESK. Here the CDR3 DNA reads TGTGCCAGCAGCAACAGGGGCTCCTACGAGCAGTACTTC. It is translated as CASSNRGSYEQYF.

The chain combines TRBV5-6 with TRBJ1-5; D might be TRBD1 (5 bases). Germline V gives CDR1 SGHDT, CDR2 YYEEEE. The germline V and J ends were trimmed by 0 bases and 7 bases, with 14 bases remaining between them. The CDR3 extends over 15 amino acids. CDR3 loop: CASSLGALRGQPQHF. The DNA for the CDR3 is TGTGCCAGCAGCTTGGGAGCCTTAAGGGGCCAGCCCCAGCATTTT. Looking up the rest from reference TRBV5-6 and TRBJ1-5 gives the full variable domain: DAGVTQSPTHLIKTRGQQVTLRCSPKSGHDTVSWYQQALGQGPQFIFQYYEEEERQRGNFPDRFSGHQFPNYSSELNVNALLLGDSALYLCASSLGALRGQPQHFGDGTRLSIL.

The gene calls are TRBV19 and TRBJ2-4, with D unresolved. The CDR3 is made up of 14 amino acids. Germline-derived CDR1 and CDR2 are LNHDA and SQIVND (reference sequence). The V end lost 6 bases, the J end lost 9 bases, and 18 bases lay between the germline ends. The CDR3 DNA sequence: TGTGCCAGTAGCCCAGACCCGTCCACGGGCATTCAGTACTTC. This sequence encodes CASSPDPSTGIQYF. Complete variable domain (other parts from reference TRBV19 and TRBJ2-4): DGGITQSPKYLFRKEGQNVTLSCEQNLNHDAMYWYRQDPGQGLRLIYYSQIVNDFQKGDIAEGYSVSREKKESFPLTVTSAQKNPTAFYLCASSPDPSTGIQYFGAGTRLSVL.

The chain employs TRBV6-1 and TRBJ2-6, with a possible D match to TRBD2 (5 bases). Per the germline V gene, CDR1 is MNHNS and CDR2 is SASEGT. CDR3 length: 13 residues. V was pared by 11 bases and J by 4 bases, with 12 bases between. CDR3 loop: CAHEGSGANVLTF. CDR3 sequence (DNA): TGTGCCCACGAGGGTTCCGGGGCCAACGTCCTGACTTTC.

V is TRBV9 and J is TRBJ2-1, with 13 bases aligning to TRBD2. CDR3 length: 16 amino acids. V shed 1 base, J shed 7 bases, and the junction held 5 bases outside the gene matches. Germline CDR1 is SGDLS and CDR2 is YYNGEE. CDR3 nucleotides: TGTGCCAGCAGCGTAAGGGGACTAGCGGGACGAAATGAGCAGTTCTTC. It encodes CASSVRGLAGRNEQFF. Full variable domain (rest looked up from reference TRBV9 and TRBJ2-1): DSGVTQTPKHLITATGQRVTLRCSPRSGDLSVYWYQQSLDQGLQFLIQYYNGEERAKGNILERFSAQQFPDLHSELNLSSLELGDSALYFCASSVRGLAGRNEQFFGPGTRLTVL.

The genes are TRBV5-1 and TRBJ2-3, with TRBD2 matching over 7 bases. The CDR3 loop spans 15 amino acids. Germline V lookup: CDR1 SGHRS, CDR2 YFSETQ. The junction had 6 bases not matched to a gene; V was cut back by 4 bases and J by 1 base. Here the CDR3 reads CASSPAGKGTDTQYF. Written as DNA, the CDR3 is TGCGCCAGCAGCCCAGCGGGAAAGGGCACAGATACGCAGTATTTT.

DNA of the CDR3: TGTGCCAGCAGTGTGGACAGGGGATCACCCCTCCACTTT. Translating it yields CASSVDRGSPLHF. The chain joins TRBV25-1 to TRBJ1-6, with 9 bases aligning to TRBD1. J was trimmed by 10 bases and V by 4 bases; bases with no gene match: 2. CDR1 and CDR2 from the germline V gene are MGHDK and SYGVNS. This CDR3 has 13 residues.

A few counts support this clone. V usage is TRBV6-5 and J usage is TRBJ1-2, with D perhaps TRBD1 (5 bases). This CDR3 has 14 amino acids. The V gene lost 5 bases and the J gene lost 8 bases, with 18 bases spanning the gap. Germline loops: CDR1 MNHEY, CDR2 SVGAGI. The DNA for the CDR3 is TGTGCCAGCAGTACCGGGAGCCGGCGGGGGGGCTACACCTTC. This translates into CASSTGSRRGGYTF.

CDR3 amino acids: CASSLEVSGWNEQFF. The CDR3, as DNA: TGTGCCAGCAGCCTCGAGGTGTCCGGGTGGAATGAGCAGTTCTTC. The genes are TRBV7-2 and TRBJ2-1; D unresolved. V gave up 5 bases and J gave up 7 bases, with 18 bases separating them. Germline CDR1 reads SGHTA; CDR2 reads FQGNSA. The CDR3 has 15 amino acids.

The chain recombines TRBV15 with TRBJ1-1; a weak D match, TRBD1 (6 bases). Trimming shortened V by 4 bases and J by 10 bases, and 13 bases separated the two germline ends. The germline CDR1 and CDR2 sequences are LNHNV and YYDKDF (reference sequence). The CDR3 is made up of 12 amino acids. The CDR3 nucleotides read TGTGCCACCAGCAATCCCCCCAGGGGAGCTTTCTTT. It translates to CATSNPPRGAFF.

This chain joins TRBV18 and TRBJ2-1, with 11 bases aligning to TRBD2. CDR3 length: 18 amino acids. V trimming: 2 bases; J trimming: 8 bases; junction bases outside the gene matches: 14. CDR1 is KGHSH, CDR2 LQKENI, per germline. CDR3 DNA: TGTGCCAGCTCACCAATCTCTAAACTAGCGGGAGACCGAGATGAGCAGTTCTTC. Protein sequence: CASSPISKLAGDRDEQFF.

V usage is TRBV13 and J usage is TRBJ1-3; 11 bases map to TRBD1. CDR1 PRHDT and CDR2 FYEKMQ come from the germline V gene (reference sequence). This CDR3 spans 19 amino acids. Germline trimming cut 5 bases from V and 0 bases from J; bases unmatched to any gene: 12. This CDR3 is CASSRTRDRGTGSGNTIYF. The CDR3 DNA reads TGTGCCAGCAGCCGCACTAGGGACAGGGGGACGGGCTCTGGAAACACCATATATTTT.

The rearrangement uses TRBV7-6 and TRBJ2-1; TRBD2 matches at 9 bases. This CDR3 has 12 amino acids. V dropped 5 bases and J dropped 15; count of bases not matched to a gene: 8. Germline V lookup: CDR1 SGHVS, CDR2 FNYEAQ. CDR3 coding DNA: TGTGCCAGCAGCCCTCCGGGACTAGCTGCGTTCTTC. Its protein product is CASSPPGLAAFF. The complete variable domain, with remaining parts taken from reference TRBV7-6 and TRBJ2-1, reads GAGVSQSPRYKVTKRGQDVALRCDPISGHVSLYWYRQALGQGPEFLTYFNYEAQQDKSGLPNDRFSAERPEGSISTLTIQRTEQRDSAMYRCASSPPGLAAFFGPGTRLTVL.

The chain combines TRBV7-9 with TRBJ2-2; 12 bases fit TRBD1. Germline values: CDR1 SEHNR, CDR2 FQNEAQ (reference sequence). V lost 8 bases to trimming and J lost 2 bases; unmatched junction nucleotides: 6. The CDR3 loop spans 16 amino acids. The CDR3 sequence: CASVGQGASNTGELFF. The CDR3 DNA sequence: TGTGCCAGCGTGGGACAGGGGGCTTCCAACACCGGGGAGCTGTTTTTT.